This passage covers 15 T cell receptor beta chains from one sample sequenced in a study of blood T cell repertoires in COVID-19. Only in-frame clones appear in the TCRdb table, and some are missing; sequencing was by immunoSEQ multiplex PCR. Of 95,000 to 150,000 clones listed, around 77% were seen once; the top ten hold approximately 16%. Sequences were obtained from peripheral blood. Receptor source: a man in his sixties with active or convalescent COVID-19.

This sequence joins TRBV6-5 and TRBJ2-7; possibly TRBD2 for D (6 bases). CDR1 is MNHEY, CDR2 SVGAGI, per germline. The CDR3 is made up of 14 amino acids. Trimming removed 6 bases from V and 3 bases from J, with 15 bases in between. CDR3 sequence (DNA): TGTGCCAGCAGACCCCCGGGACTTAACTACGAGCAGTACTTC. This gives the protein CASRPPGLNYEQYF.

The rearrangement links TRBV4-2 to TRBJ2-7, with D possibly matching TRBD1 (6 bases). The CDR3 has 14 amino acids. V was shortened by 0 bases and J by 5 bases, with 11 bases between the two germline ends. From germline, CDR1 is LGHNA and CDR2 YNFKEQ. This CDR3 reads CASSQDRRGNEQYF. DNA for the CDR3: TGTGCCAGCAGCCAAGATAGAAGGGGGAACGAGCAGTACTTC.

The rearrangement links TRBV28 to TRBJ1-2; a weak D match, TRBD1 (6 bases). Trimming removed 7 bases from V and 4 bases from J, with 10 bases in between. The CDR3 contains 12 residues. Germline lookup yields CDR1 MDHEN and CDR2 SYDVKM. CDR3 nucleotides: TGTGCCAGCACCACGGACAGCTATGGCTACACCTTC. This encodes CASTTDSYGYTF.

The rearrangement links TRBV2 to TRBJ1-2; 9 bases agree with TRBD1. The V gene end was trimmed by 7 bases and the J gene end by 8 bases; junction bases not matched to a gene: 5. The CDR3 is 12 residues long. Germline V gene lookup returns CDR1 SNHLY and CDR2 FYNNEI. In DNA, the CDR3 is TGTGCCAGCACCTGGACAGGGGTAGGCTACACCTTC. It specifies CASTWTGVGYTF. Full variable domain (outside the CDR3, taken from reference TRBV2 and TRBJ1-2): EPEVTQTPSHQVTQMGQEVILRCVPISNHLYFYWYRQILGQKVEFLVSFYNNEISEKSEIFDDQFSVERPDGSNFTLKIRSTKLEDSAMYFCASTWTGVGYTFGSGTRLTVV.

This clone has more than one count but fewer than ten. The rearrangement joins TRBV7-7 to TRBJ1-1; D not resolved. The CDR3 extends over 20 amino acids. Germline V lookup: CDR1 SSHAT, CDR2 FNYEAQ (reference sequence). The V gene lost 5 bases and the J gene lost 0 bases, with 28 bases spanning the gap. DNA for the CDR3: TGTGCCAGCAGCCGGGAGGCTGGGCCTTTAATTCTCTCGGTGAACACTGAAGCTTTCTTT. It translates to CASSREAGPLILSVNTEAFF.

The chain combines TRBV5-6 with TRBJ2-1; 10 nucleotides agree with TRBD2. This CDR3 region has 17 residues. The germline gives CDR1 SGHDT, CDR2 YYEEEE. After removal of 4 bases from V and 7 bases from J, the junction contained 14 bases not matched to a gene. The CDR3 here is CASSARSSGSSRNEQFF. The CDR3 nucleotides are TGTGCCAGCAGCGCGAGATCTAGCGGGAGCTCCCGGAATGAGCAGTTCTTC.

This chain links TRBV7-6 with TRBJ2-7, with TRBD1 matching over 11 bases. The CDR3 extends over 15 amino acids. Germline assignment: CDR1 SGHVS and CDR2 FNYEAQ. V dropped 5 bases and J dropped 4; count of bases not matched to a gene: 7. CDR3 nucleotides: TGTGCCAGCAGCCGGACAGGGGGCCAAGATTACGAGCAGTACTTC. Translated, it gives CASSRTGGQDYEQYF. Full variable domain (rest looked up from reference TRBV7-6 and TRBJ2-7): GAGVSQSPRYKVTKRGQDVALRCDPISGHVSLYWYRQALGQGPEFLTYFNYEAQQDKSGLPNDRFSAERPEGSISTLTIQRTEQRDSAMYRCASSRTGGQDYEQYFGPGTRLTVT.

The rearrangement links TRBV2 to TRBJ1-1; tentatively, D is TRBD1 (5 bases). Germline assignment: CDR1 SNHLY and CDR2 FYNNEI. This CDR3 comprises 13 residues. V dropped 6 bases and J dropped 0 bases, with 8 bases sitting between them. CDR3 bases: TGTGCCAGCAGCAGGGTGATGAACACTGAAGCTTTCTTT. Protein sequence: CASSRVMNTEAFF.

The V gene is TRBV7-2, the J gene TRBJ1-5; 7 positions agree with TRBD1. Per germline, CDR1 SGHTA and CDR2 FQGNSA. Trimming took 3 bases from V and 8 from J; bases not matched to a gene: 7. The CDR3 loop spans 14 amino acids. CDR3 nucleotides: TGTGCCAGCAGCTTTCAGGGGGGAATGGAGCCCCAGCATTTT. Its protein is CASSFQGGMEPQHF.

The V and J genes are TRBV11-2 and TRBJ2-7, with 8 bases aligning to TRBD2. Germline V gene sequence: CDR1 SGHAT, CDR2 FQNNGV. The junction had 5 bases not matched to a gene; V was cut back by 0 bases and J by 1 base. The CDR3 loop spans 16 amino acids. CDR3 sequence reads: CASSLDGSGISYEQYF. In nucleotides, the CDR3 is TGTGCCAGCAGCTTAGATGGTAGCGGGATTTCCTACGAGCAGTACTTC.

Written as DNA, the CDR3 is TGCAGTGCTACGGGGAATTCACCCCTCCACTTT. Translated: CSATGNSPLHF. V gene TRBV20-1 combines with J gene TRBJ1-6; D ambiguous. CDR1 is DFQATT, CDR2 SNEGSKA, per germline (reference sequence). Trimming pared 4 bases from V and 7 bases from J, leaving 5 bases between. The CDR3 runs to 11 residues.

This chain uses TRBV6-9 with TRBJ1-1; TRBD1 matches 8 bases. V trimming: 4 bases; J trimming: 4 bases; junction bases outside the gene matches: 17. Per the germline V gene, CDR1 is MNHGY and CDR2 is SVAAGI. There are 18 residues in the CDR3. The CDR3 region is CASSSVGQGKGGSTEAFF. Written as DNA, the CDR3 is TGTGCCAGCAGTTCCGTCGGACAGGGCAAAGGTGGTAGCACTGAAGCTTTCTTT.

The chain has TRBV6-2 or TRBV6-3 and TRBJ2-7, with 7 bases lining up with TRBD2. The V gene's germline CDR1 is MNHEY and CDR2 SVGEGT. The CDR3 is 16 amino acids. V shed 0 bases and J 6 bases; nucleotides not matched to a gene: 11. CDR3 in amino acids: CASSYSGGYFASEQYF. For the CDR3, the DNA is TGTGCCAGCAGTTACTCGGGGGGGTACTTTGCCTCCGAGCAGTACTTC.

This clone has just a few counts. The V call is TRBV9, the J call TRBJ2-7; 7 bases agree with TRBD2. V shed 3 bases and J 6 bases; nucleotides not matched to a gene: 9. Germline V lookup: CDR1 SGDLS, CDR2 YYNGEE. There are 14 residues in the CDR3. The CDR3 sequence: CASSAPGTKTEQYF. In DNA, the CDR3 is TGTGCCAGCAGCGCCCCCGGGACTAAAACCGAGCAGTACTTC. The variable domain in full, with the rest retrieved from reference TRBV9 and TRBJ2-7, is DSGVTQTPKHLITATGQRVTLRCSPRSGDLSVYWYQQSLDQGLQFLIQYYNGEERAKGNILERFSAQQFPDLHSELNLSSLELGDSALYFCASSAPGTKTEQYFGPGTRLTVT.

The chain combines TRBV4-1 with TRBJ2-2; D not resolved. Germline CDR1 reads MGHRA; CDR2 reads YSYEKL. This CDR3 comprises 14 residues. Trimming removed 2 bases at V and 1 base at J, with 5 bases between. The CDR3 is CASSQSLNTGELFF. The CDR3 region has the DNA TGCGCCAGCAGCCAAAGCCTGAACACCGGGGAGCTGTTTTTT.